This T cell receptor (beta chain) was sequenced in a study of human thymus T cells. The study's findings and limits: Seemingly biased V and J gene usage marked thymic and blood repertoires. Overlap was high between thymic repertoires from unrelated individuals, as reported in related research.

The germline V gene has CDR1 MNHEY and CDR2 SMNVEV (reference sequence). The V gene end was trimmed by 8 bases and the J gene end by 4 bases; junction bases not matched to a gene: 9. The CDR3 runs to 16 residues. A remark on this clone: Its antigen is undetermined.

Sequencing was performed with immunoSEQ multiplex PCR; in TCRdb, only in-frame clones are kept and a portion is missing. Among 100,000 to 150,000 clones, 90% to 95% were seen once, and the ten largest hold roughly 0.024%. Corrective heart surgery yielded resections, and these provided the thymus tissue. Congenital heart defects were the reason for the corrective surgery that the donors, healthy Finnish infants, were having. The sequencing input was thymus tissue. The TCR comes from a boy under three years old with a congenital heart defect but otherwise immunologically healthy. The rearrangement uses TRBV27 and TRBJ2-2, with 11 bases that match TRBD2. In DNA, the CDR3 is TGTGCCAGCGGTAATAGCGGGAGGGGAGCCACCGGGGAGCTGTTTTTT. Protein product: CASGNSGRGATGELFF.